The rows below give T cell receptor beta chains drawn from one sample of a study of T cells after yellow fever vaccination. TCRdb reprocessed the 5' RACE reads via MiXCR and lists one record per CDR3 protein. This table has about 94,000 distinct CDR3 sequences, roughly 9% appearing once. The input for sequencing was CD8+ T cells not binding an NS4B(214-222) dextramer, sorted from PBMCs, taken approximately 15 days after the first yellow fever vaccination. These receptors originate from a man between 18 and 35 years old who received the YFV17D yellow fever vaccine. Both conserved end residues are part of each CDR3. Size is stated for part of the rows, as once, few or many counts, or as a class when the clone is expanded.

V	J	size	CDR3
TRBV10-3	TRBJ2-6	many	CAISGTGGSGANVLTF
TRBV19	TRBJ1-5	.	CASSHGNQPQHF
TRBV12-3/TRBV12-4	TRBJ2-7	.	CASSLYRDEQYF
TRBV6-5	TRBJ1-1	.	CASSYSIGREGTEAFF
TRBV13	TRBJ2-7	few	CASSLRLFGTYEQYF
TRBV15	TRBJ2-7	few	CATSRGLAAYEQYF
TRBV24-1	TRBJ2-1	few	CATSGTSNEQFF
TRBV7-8	TRBJ2-7	.	CASSLALDTHYEQYF
TRBV6-1	TRBJ2-2	many	CASRIRDMYTGELFF
TRBV2	TRBJ1-1	.	CASETGMNTEAFF
TRBV10-3	TRBJ2-7	.	CATGRSSDYEQYF
TRBV27	TRBJ2-7	few	CASSLGTGTHYEQYF
TRBV3-1	TRBJ2-1	few	CASSQGQFSYNEQFF
TRBV27	TRBJ2-6	.	CASSLFWAGGANVLTF
TRBV9	TRBJ2-2	.	CASSPSTGELFF
TRBV3-1	TRBJ1-4	few	CASSQQTAGTPNEKLFF
TRBV4-3	TRBJ2-3	.	CASSQDRFGGGTDTQYF
TRBV20-1	TRBJ1-5	.	CSARAYRGGSNQPQHF
TRBV27	TRBJ1-4	few	CASSWTGAGEKLFF
TRBV5-1	TRBJ2-3	.	CASSTGSSPDTQYF
TRBV6-1	TRBJ1-1	.	CASSIGTGMNTEAFF
TRBV9	TRBJ2-3	few	CASSAPISTDTQYF
TRBV4-3	TRBJ2-3	few	CASSQGRGYGNTQYF
TRBV10-3	TRBJ2-7	many	CAIGGTGSYEQYF
TRBV5-8	TRBJ2-2	.	CASSLPESNTGELFF
TRBV3-1	TRBJ2-7	few	CASSPASSYEQYF
TRBV12-3/TRBV12-4	TRBJ2-3	few	CASRGRGDTQYF
TRBV10-3	TRBJ2-1	.	CAISDGGGTYEQFF
TRBV5-1	TRBJ2-1	few	CASSEGQGANEQFF
TRBV6-2/TRBV6-3	TRBJ1-6	few	CASTKGQEDNSPLHF
TRBV20-1	TRBJ2-7	few	CSAVGTERSYEQYF
TRBV7-9	TRBJ1-4	few	CASSLVTGKGEKLFF